Below, 21 T cell receptor beta chains from the same sample are listed, as sequenced in a study of T-cell memory formation after mild COVID-19 (dated by TCRdb to 2020 to 2022). The library was generated by 5' RACE. The sequencer was an Illumina NovaSeq 6000. TCRdb itself trimmed the public reads at Q25 with fastp, ran MiXCR and retained productive beta chains. A single entry per CDR3 protein holds the most common genes and DNA from its merged rows. This sample gives about 200,000 distinct CDR3 sequences in total; 9% to 10% of them show up just once. Together, the top ten hold 3% to 4.5% of the sample. The material sequenced was PBMCs or a T cell subset sorted from them (not recorded which). The receptor source for this set is a young man who had mild COVID-19 (a few samples of this study predate the infection). The sample titles of this study are shuffled in the database, so cell type and time point are left out; the donor was told from shared clones.

The genes are TRBV3-1 and TRBJ2-3; D not resolved. Per germline, CDR1 LGHDT and CDR2 YNNKEL (reference sequence). The CDR3 extends over 13 amino acids. Trimming removed 4 bases at V and 3 bases at J, with 8 bases between. In nucleotides, the CDR3 is TGTGCCAGCAGCCGGTCCAGAACAGATACGCAGTATTTT. It is translated as CASSRSRTDTQYF.

This chain joins TRBV4-1 and TRBJ2-1, with 7 bases identical to TRBD1. Trimming at V came to 3 bases and at J to 9 bases, leaving 8 bases not matched to a gene. Germline CDR1 MGHRA, CDR2 YSYEKL. The CDR3 has 14 residues. Written as DNA, the CDR3 is TGCGCCAGCAGCCAGAGGGGGCCCTTTACTGAGCAGTTCTTC. Translated: CASSQRGPFTEQFF.

This clonotype was seen more than once but under ten times. The genes are TRBV23-1 and TRBJ1-2, with a tentative D call TRBD1 (5 bases). TRBV23-1 is annotated as an ORF whose role is uncertain. The CDR3 consists of 15 residues. Trimming removed 4 bases from V and 4 bases from J, with 16 bases in between. The CDR3 spells CASSPPGPYLYGYTF. CDR3 bases: TGCGCCAGCAGTCCTCCGGGACCCTATCTCTATGGCTACACCTTC.

This clonotype was seen ten or more times. The genes are TRBV20-1 and TRBJ2-1; TRBD2 agrees at 11 bases. After removal of 1 base from V and 5 bases from J, the junction contained 4 bases not matched to a gene. This CDR3 comprises 15 residues. Germline CDR1 is DFQATT and CDR2 is SNEGSKA (reference sequence). The CDR3 bases are TGCAGTGCTAGAGCCTTGGGACTAGCGGACAATGAGCAGTTCTTC. This encodes CSARALGLADNEQFF.

This clonotype was detected many times. V is TRBV6-2 or TRBV6-3 and J is TRBJ2-1; D not certain. CDR1 and CDR2 (germline): MNHEY, SVGEGT. With 4 bases removed from V and 4 bases from J, the gap between germline ends came to 2 bases. This CDR3 comprises 11 residues. The CDR3 here is CASSLYNEQFF. DNA for the CDR3: TGTGCCAGCAGTTTATACAATGAGCAGTTCTTC.

The chain links TRBV10-3 to TRBJ1-4; 7 nucleotides line up with TRBD1. The germline V gene encodes CDR1 ENHRY and CDR2 SYGVKD. Trimming cost V 4 bases and J 5 bases; bases outside gene matches: 4. The CDR3 sequence is 14 residues long. The CDR3 sequence is CAISVGQLNEKLFF. The CDR3 coding sequence is TGTGCCATCAGTGTGGGACAGCTAAATGAAAAACTGTTTTTT.

This clonotype was recorded at least ten times. This sequence joins TRBV5-1 and TRBJ1-2; no definite D call. Between the trimmed V and J ends, which lost 4 bases and 0 bases, there was a span of 10 bases. Germline CDR1 reads SGHRS; CDR2 reads YFSETQ. This CDR3 comprises 14 residues. CDR3 loop: CASSPDVANYGYTF. Here the CDR3 DNA reads TGCGCCAGCAGCCCGGACGTAGCTAACTATGGCTACACCTTC.

A few counts support this clonotype. This chain uses TRBV7-6 with TRBJ2-1; 8 bases fit TRBD1. Germline CDR1 is SGHVS and CDR2 is FNYEAQ. V gave up 2 bases and J gave up 0 bases; unmatched junction bases: 3. This CDR3 contains 16 residues. Written as DNA, the CDR3 is TGTGCCAGCAGCTTACTCGACAGGGGCTCCTACAATGAGCAGTTCTTC. It translates to CASSLLDRGSYNEQFF.

This clonotype was seen more than once but under ten times. The rearrangement uses TRBV10-3 and TRBJ2-5; possible D gene TRBD1, 5 bases. CDR1 is ENHRY, CDR2 SYGVKD, per germline. The V end was cut by 3 bases, the J end by 4 bases, with 21 bases between. This CDR3 spans 17 amino acids. The CDR3 sequence: CAISEASRLRDGETQYF. DNA for the CDR3: TGTGCCATCAGTGAAGCGAGCCGGCTCAGGGATGGAGAGACCCAGTACTTC.

This clonotype has a count of ten or more. The chain couples TRBV4-3 to TRBJ2-5, with TRBD1 as a possible D gene (5 bases). CDR1 and CDR2 from the germline V gene are LGHNA and YSLEER. CDR3 size: 15 residues. The germline V and J ends were trimmed by 1 base and 4 bases, with 13 bases remaining between them. The CDR3 DNA sequence: TGCGCCAGCAGCCAAGTGGCAGGGTGGGCAGAGACCCAGTACTTC. Amino acid sequence: CASSQVAGWAETQYF.

This clonotype was seen more than once but under ten times. This chain uses TRBV29-1 with TRBJ1-1; no definite D call. Deletions cut 4 bases from V and 4 bases from J, with 4 bases between. The CDR3 consists of 10 residues. Germline V gene data show CDR1 as SQVTM and CDR2 as ANQGSEA. The CDR3 coding sequence is TGCAGCGTTGGTAGCACTGAAGCTTTCTTT. It codes for CSVGSTEAFF.

This clonotype was seen repeatedly, ten times or more. This sequence joins TRBV5-1 and TRBJ1-1; TRBD1 might be the D (5 bases). This CDR3 comprises 13 residues. Germline V lookup: CDR1 SGHRS, CDR2 YFSETQ. Trimming left V 5 bases short and J 1 base short, with 9 bases between. CDR3: CASRRDPNTEAFF. The CDR3 DNA sequence: TGCGCCAGCAGGAGGGACCCGAACACTGAAGCTTTCTTT.

This clonotype was counted only a few times. V and J are TRBV6-6 and TRBJ2-6, with 9 bases fitting TRBD1. Trimming at V came to 3 bases and at J to 0 bases, leaving 6 bases not matched to a gene. This CDR3 spans 18 amino acids. Germline CDR1 MNHNY, CDR2 SVGAGI (reference sequence). The CDR3 sequence is CASSYGTGIISGANVLTF. In DNA, the CDR3 is TGTGCCAGCAGTTATGGGACAGGGATCATCTCTGGGGCCAACGTCCTGACTTTC.

This clonotype turned up a few times. The rearrangement uses TRBV19 and TRBJ1-2; D not certain. There are 13 residues in the CDR3. The V gene's germline CDR1 is LNHDA and CDR2 SQIVND (reference sequence). The V gene lost 7 bases and the J gene lost 7 bases, with 16 bases spanning the gap. The CDR3 sequence: CASTLRGFGGYTF. The CDR3 DNA sequence: TGTGCCAGTACCTTGAGAGGGTTCGGTGGCTACACCTTC.

V is TRBV4-3 and J is TRBJ2-7, with TRBD2 identical over 10 bases. CDR1 and CDR2 (germline): LGHNA, YSLEER. This CDR3 is 16 amino acids long. V lost 4 bases to trimming and J lost 4 bases; unmatched junction nucleotides: 10. Here the CDR3 DNA reads TGCGCCAGCAGCCCTGAGGGTAGCGGGGGGTGGTACGAGCAGTACTTC. Protein sequence: CASSPEGSGGWYEQYF.

J is TRBJ2-1 and V is TRBV7-3; D is ambiguous. V dropped 4 bases and J dropped 9 bases, with 19 bases sitting between them. The CDR3 is 15 amino acids. CDR1 is SGHTA and CDR2 is FQGTGA in the germline V gene. The CDR3 DNA follows: TGTGCCAGCAGCTACACCGCACTCCGCCCGTGTGAGCAGTTCTTC. Encoded protein: CASSYTALRPCEQFF.

This clonotype was seen a handful of times. The chain employs TRBV7-9 and TRBJ2-7; 9 bases match TRBD1. CDR1 is SEHNR and CDR2 is FQNEAQ in the germline V gene (reference sequence). Trimming removed 4 bases from V and 3 bases from J; junction bases left unmatched: 4. The CDR3 is 14 residues long. CDR3: CASSSQGAGYEQYF. CDR3 nucleotide sequence: TGTGCCAGCAGCTCACAGGGGGCCGGCTACGAGCAGTACTTC.

This clonotype was counted at least ten times. The chain combines TRBV7-9 with TRBJ2-1; TRBD2 matches 9 bases. V trimming: 5 bases; J trimming: 7 bases; junction bases outside the gene matches: 9. The CDR3 has 15 amino acids. CDR1 SEHNR and CDR2 FQNEAQ come from the germline V gene (reference sequence). The CDR3, as DNA: TGTGCCAGCAGCGATAGCGGGGGCCCGAGGAATGAGCAGTTCTTC. Translating gives CASSDSGGPRNEQFF.

This clonotype was counted a few times. This CDR3 is CASRPTGAGYNEQFF. The CDR3, as DNA: TGTGCCAGCAGGCCGACAGGGGCGGGGTACAATGAGCAGTTCTTC. The chain carries TRBV28 and TRBJ2-1; 8 nucleotides match TRBD1. This CDR3 is built from 15 residues. Germline CDR1 reads MDHEN; CDR2 reads SYDVKM. After removal of 6 bases from V and 4 bases from J, the junction contained 8 bases not matched to a gene.

In its sample, this clonotype was seen many times. The rearrangement joins TRBV2 to TRBJ1-5, with D perhaps TRBD1 (5 bases). Between the trimmed V and J ends, which lost 3 bases and 6 bases, there was a span of 12 bases. This CDR3 region has 14 residues. Per the germline V gene, CDR1 is SNHLY and CDR2 is FYNNEI. The CDR3 reads CASSDREGGQPQHF. CDR3 DNA sequence: TGTGCCAGCAGTGACAGGGAGGGTGGTCAGCCCCAGCATTTT.

This sequence joins TRBV6-4 and TRBJ1-6, with 7 bases aligning to TRBD1. CDR1 is MRHNA and CDR2 is SNTAGT in the germline V gene. The CDR3 length is 13 residues. Trimming cost V 8 bases and J 10 bases; bases outside gene matches: 8. The DNA for the CDR3 is TGTGCCAGCCGACAGGGATCAGGCTCACCCCTCCACTTT. Amino acids: CASRQGSGSPLHF.